One T cell receptor (beta chain) is described in this entry. Researchers reported that TCR beta cDNA libraries carried unique molecular identifiers. The T cell input of roughly 0.85 to 11 million gave roughly 0.5 million cDNA molecules. TCRdb re-derived calls from the PCR reads in MiXCR, one entry per CDR3 protein. Of 350,000 to 500,000 distinct CDR3 sequences listed, about 40% are singletons. This entry belongs to a study of post-analysis software for immune sequencing data. What was sequenced was blood. This clonotype was obtained from a girl aged 2 to 9 with multiple sclerosis.

The CDR3 loop is CASSERGWANEKLFF. The CDR3 nucleotides read TGTGCCAGCAGCGAGAGGGGATGGGCGAATGAAAAACTGTTTTTT. This chain uses TRBV9 with TRBJ1-4, with D perhaps TRBD1 (5 bases). Per the germline V gene, CDR1 is SGDLS and CDR2 is YYNGEE. The CDR3 length is 15 residues. V lost 3 bases and J lost 5, with 14 bases in between.